These 29 T cell receptor beta chains originate from one sample sequenced in a study of beta chain features in type 1 diabetes. Study observations and caveats: In all four CD4+ subsets, TCRB CDR3 length was significantly, moderately reduced in type 1 diabetes.

Since all of the isolated RNA was reverse transcribed, expressed TCRB transcripts were what got sequenced. Measured with immunoSEQ multiplex PCR; TCRdb has only the in-frame clones, and not every one. The sample has over 650,000 clones, more than 13% seen once. No antigen has been assigned to these receptors. Sequenced: naive CD4+ T cells from blood. All receptors come from a man aged 18-30 years with type 1 diabetes.

This clone was counted between two and nine times. V gene TRBV30 combines with J gene TRBJ2-1, with 7 bases lining up with TRBD2. The CDR3 loop spans 16 amino acids. In germline, CDR1 is GTSNPN, CDR2 SVGIG (reference sequence). Trimming removed 5 bases from V and 2 bases from J; junction bases left unmatched: 12. CDR3 sequence reads: CAWSKGGRAAYNEQFF. As DNA, the CDR3 is TGTGCCTGGTCAAAAGGAGGGAGGGCCGCCTACAATGAGCAGTTCTTC. The full variable domain, completed using reference TRBV30 and TRBJ2-1, is SQTIHQWPATLVQPVGSPLSLECTVEGTSNPNLYWYRQAAGRGLQLLFYSVGIGQISSEVPQNLSASRPQDRQFILSSKKLLLSDSGFYLCAWSKGGRAAYNEQFFGPGTRLTVL.

This clone has a handful of counts. The J gene is TRBJ2-1, the V gene TRBV5-4, with 11 bases matching TRBD2. Germline V gene sequence: CDR1 SGHNT, CDR2 YYREEE (reference sequence). Trimming removed 1 base from V and 11 bases from J; junction bases left unmatched: 11. There are 16 residues in the CDR3. CDR3 protein: CASSLSGTSGTMKQFF. The CDR3 bases are TGTGCCAGCAGCTTGAGTGGGACTAGCGGTACAATGAAGCAGTTCTTC.

This clone showed up just a few times. The genes are TRBV7-2 and TRBJ2-5, with TRBD1 as a possible D gene (5 bases). This CDR3 is built from 16 residues. Germline CDR1 is SGHTA and CDR2 is FQGNSA. Trimming removed 1 base from V and 2 bases from J, with 14 bases in between. The CDR3 region is CASSLGAARVQETQYF. The CDR3 region has the DNA TGTGCCAGCAGCTTAGGCGCTGCCAGGGTTCAAGAGACCCAGTACTTC.

This rearrangement joins TRBV4-1 to TRBJ1-2; no definite D call. Germline V CDR1 and CDR2: MGHRA, YSYEKL. The CDR3 loop spans 15 amino acids. V lost 0 bases to trimming and J lost 7 bases, with 15 bases between them. CDR3 DNA: TGCGCCAGCAGCCAAGAGGGCCTAGAGGGCCGTGGCTACACCTTC. Its translation: CASSQEGLEGRGYTF.

This clone was counted only a few times. In DNA form, the CDR3 reads TGTGCCAGCAGCTTAGACGAGCAGTACTTC. This encodes CASSLDEQYF. The rearrangement joins TRBV7-9 to TRBJ2-7; D unclear. The CDR3 consists of 10 residues. CDR1 is SEHNR and CDR2 is FQNEAQ in the germline V gene (reference sequence). V lost 1 base, J lost 5 bases, and 0 bases lay in between.

The chain is built from TRBV4-3 and TRBJ1-1; 9 bases line up with TRBD1. The CDR3 loop spans 13 amino acids. Per germline, CDR1 LGHNA and CDR2 YSLEER. The J segment lost 6 bases and the V segment lost 3 bases, leaving 2 bases of the junction unmatched. The CDR3 DNA sequence: TGCGCCAGCAGCCAGTGGACAGGGGCTGAAGCTTTCTTT. Translated, it gives CASSQWTGAEAFF.

The rearrangement joins TRBV5-4 to TRBJ1-6; 9 positions agree with TRBD1. The CDR3 loop spans 15 amino acids. J gave up 7 bases and V 4 bases, and 6 bases lay outside the gene matches. CDR1 SGHNT and CDR2 YYREEE come from the germline V gene (reference sequence). Written as DNA, the CDR3 is TGTGCCAGCAGCCCAGTGGACAGGGGCAATTCACCCCTCCACTTT. Its protein is CASSPVDRGNSPLHF.

This clone was counted between two and nine times. The chain recombines TRBV7-8 with TRBJ2-1, with D unresolved. V lost 5 bases and J 5 bases, leaving 4 bases between the germline ends. The length of the CDR3 is 11 residues. Germline loops: CDR1 SGHVS, CDR2 FQNEAQ. The DNA for the CDR3 is TGTGCCAGCAGCCCCGACAATGAGCAGTTCTTC. It specifies CASSPDNEQFF.

The CDR3 spells CAGLVDANYGYTF. In nucleotides, the CDR3 is TGTGCCGGCCTCGTTGACGCCAACTATGGCTACACCTTC. V is TRBV6-1 and J is TRBJ1-2; D gene uncertain. The V gene's germline CDR1 is MNHNS and CDR2 SASEGT. V lost 11 bases and J 2 bases, leaving 15 bases between the germline ends. The CDR3 has 13 amino acids.

This sequence joins TRBV15 and TRBJ2-7; TRBD2 matches 8 bases. The CDR3 loop spans 16 amino acids. Germline trimming cut 1 base from V and 2 bases from J; bases unmatched to any gene: 7. Germline V gene data show CDR1 as LNHNV and CDR2 as YYDKDF (reference sequence). Here the CDR3 reads CATSRVGSGNPYEQYF. CDR3 bases: TGTGCCACCAGCAGAGTTGGTAGCGGGAACCCCTACGAGCAGTACTTC.

The chain couples TRBV5-1 to TRBJ2-5; a possible D gene is TRBD1 (6 bases). The germline gives CDR1 SGHRS, CDR2 YFSETQ. The V gene lost 1 base and the J gene lost 4 bases, with 14 bases spanning the gap. The CDR3 is 15 amino acids. CDR3 in DNA: TGCGCCAGCAGCTTGACAGGGCGTGGTGGAGAGACCCAGTACTTC. Amino acid sequence: CASSLTGRGGETQYF.

The J gene is TRBJ2-1, the V gene TRBV11-1; D gene ambiguous. Per the germline V gene, CDR1 is SGHAT and CDR2 is FQDESV (reference sequence). CDR3 length: 15 amino acids. The V and J ends lost 5 bases and 0 bases respectively, with 11 bases between them. CDR3 DNA: TGTGCCAGCAGCCCACGGATCAGCTCCTACAATGAGCAGTTCTTC. The encoded protein is CASSPRISSYNEQFF.

The V and J genes are TRBV7-9 and TRBJ2-7; D unclear. This CDR3 spans 13 amino acids. Looked up from germline, CDR1 is SEHNR and CDR2 is FQNEAQ (reference sequence). The V and J ends lost 3 bases and 4 bases respectively, with 10 bases between them. The CDR3 DNA sequence: TGTGCCAGCAGCTTGGTGGCACAGTACGAGCAGTACTTC. Amino acid sequence: CASSLVAQYEQYF.

In the case of this clone: This sample also contains other DNA sequences that code for the same CDR3. The J gene is TRBJ2-7, the V gene TRBV10-3; TRBD1 matches 10 bases. This CDR3 has 13 amino acids. The V and J ends lost 6 bases and 4 bases, in that order; junction bases with no gene match: 3. Germline V lookup: CDR1 ENHRY, CDR2 SYGVKD. CDR3 DNA sequence: TGTGCCATCAGCGGGACAGGGGCTTACGAGCAGTACTTC. It translates to CAISGTGAYEQYF.

A few counts support this clone. CDR3 DNA: TGTGCCAGCAGTTTAGGCCTCGGTTTCGGTCTCGGGTACGAGCAGTACTTC. The encoded protein is CASSLGLGFGLGYEQYF. The chain has TRBV27 and TRBJ2-7; D remains unclear. The germline V gene encodes CDR1 MNHEY and CDR2 SMNVEV (reference sequence). The CDR3 is 17 amino acids. The ends were cut back, 2 bases at V and 4 bases at J, with 21 bases in the middle.

The chain links TRBV30 to TRBJ1-2, with unresolved D. This CDR3 contains 15 residues. V gave up 0 bases and J gave up 8 bases, with 19 bases separating them. The germline V gene has CDR1 GTSNPN and CDR2 SVGIG (reference sequence). CDR3 sequence: CAWSVDDQVLWGYTF. Here the CDR3 DNA reads TGTGCCTGGAGTGTAGATGATCAGGTTCTCTGGGGCTACACCTTC.

This chain connects TRBV29-1 to TRBJ2-3; 12 nucleotides align to TRBD2. CDR1 and CDR2 from the germline V gene are SQVTM and ANQGSEA. The trim removed 6 bases at V and 5 bases at J, leaving 6 bases unmatched. CDR3 length: 14 amino acids. CDR3 in amino acids: CSVLAGGQRDTQYF. In DNA form, the CDR3 reads TGCAGCGTCCTAGCGGGGGGGCAGAGAGATACGCAGTATTTT.

This clone has more than one count but fewer than ten. V gene TRBV29-1 combines with J gene TRBJ1-5; D ambiguous. The CDR3 spans 12 residues. Germline CDR1 and CDR2: SQVTM and ANQGSEA. Trimming cost V 4 bases and J 7 bases, with 11 bases left between them. The CDR3 DNA reads as TGCAGCGTTGGGGTAAGGGAACAGCCCCAGCATTTT. Its translation: CSVGVREQPQHF.

This clone showed up just a few times. The gene calls are TRBV9 and TRBJ1-1; no definite D call. Trimming left V 3 bases short and J 0 bases short, with 9 bases between. From germline, CDR1 is SGDLS and CDR2 YYNGEE. The length of the CDR3 is 14 residues. CDR3 nucleotide sequence: TGTGCCAGCAGCGAGGGTTTAGTGAACACTGAAGCTTTCTTT. Protein sequence: CASSEGLVNTEAFF.

This clone was seen a handful of times. The rearrangement joins TRBV9 to TRBJ2-3, with D possibly TRBD2 on 6 matching bases. Germline lookup yields CDR1 SGDLS and CDR2 YYNGEE. There are 15 residues in the CDR3. Trimming removed 3 bases from V and 1 base from J, with 12 bases in between. CDR3 sequence reads: CASSAIPGGTDTQYF. The CDR3 DNA follows: TGTGCCAGCAGCGCCATTCCGGGGGGCACAGATACGCAGTATTTT.

This clone was observed a handful of times. The CDR3 spells CSVYRGSSYNEQFF. The CDR3 nucleotides read TGCAGCGTGTACAGGGGCAGCTCCTACAATGAGCAGTTCTTC. The chain employs TRBV29-1 and TRBJ2-1, with TRBD1 matching over 7 bases. The V segment lost 6 bases and the J segment 0 bases; nucleotides outside the gene matches: 5. In germline, CDR1 is SQVTM, CDR2 ANQGSEA. The CDR3 loop spans 14 amino acids.

V usage is TRBV9 and J usage is TRBJ1-2; 8 bases fit TRBD1. The germline gives CDR1 SGDLS, CDR2 YYNGEE. CDR3 length equals 14 residues. V was clipped by 2 bases and J by 3 bases; unmatched bases: 3. In DNA, the CDR3 is TGTGCCAGCAGCGTTGACAGGGGAGACTATGGCTACACCTTC. This gives the protein CASSVDRGDYGYTF.

The chain combines TRBV7-6 with TRBJ2-7; D is uncertain. Germline V lookup: CDR1 SGHVS, CDR2 FNYEAQ. This CDR3 spans 13 amino acids. The V end was cut by 2 bases, the J end by 0 bases, with 5 bases between. The DNA for the CDR3 is TGTGCCAGCAGCTTACAGGCCTCCTACGAGCAGTACTTC. As protein: CASSLQASYEQYF.

For this clone: Other nucleotide sequences from this sample produce the same CDR3. The rearrangement uses TRBV9 and TRBJ2-2; D is unclear. The CDR3 contains 14 residues. Germline V gene sequence: CDR1 SGDLS, CDR2 YYNGEE. V was pared by 0 bases and J by 3 bases, with 6 bases between. The CDR3 DNA reads as TGTGCCAGCAGCGTAGGGCCTGACACCGGGGAGCTGTTTTTT. Translation: CASSVGPDTGELFF.

This rearrangement joins TRBV7-2 to TRBJ2-2; 7 bases fit TRBD2. Germline V CDR1 and CDR2: SGHTA, FQGNSA. The V and J ends lost 4 bases and 10 bases, in that order; junction bases with no gene match: 6. The CDR3 loop spans 13 amino acids. CDR3 region: CASSWSGGEELFF. The CDR3 region has the DNA TGTGCCAGCAGCTGGTCGGGGGGTGAGGAGCTGTTTTTT. Full variable domain (remainder filled in from reference TRBV7-2 and TRBJ2-2): GAGVSQSPSNKVTEKGKDVELRCDPISGHTALYWYRQSLGQGLEFLIYFQGNSAPDKSGLPSDRFSAERTGGSVSTLTIQRTQQEDSAVYLCASSWSGGEELFFGEGSRLTVL.

This clone was detected only a few times. V is TRBV5-1 and J is TRBJ2-1; tentative D call: TRBD1 (8 bases). Germline V gene lookup returns CDR1 SGHRS and CDR2 YFSETQ. This CDR3 has 16 amino acids. V lost 4 bases and J lost 5, with 19 bases in between. The DNA of the CDR3 is TGCGCCAGCAGCCCCTGGACAGGGAGCGGGAACAATGAGCAGTTCTTC. It encodes CASSPWTGSGNNEQFF.

This chain connects TRBV6-1 to TRBJ2-5; D might be TRBD1 or TRBD2, each matching 6 bases. This CDR3 has 13 residues. Germline V CDR1 and CDR2: MNHNS, SASEGT. Trimming removed 5 bases at V and 5 bases at J, with 12 bases between. This chain's CDR3 is CASSKGGLETQYF. The CDR3 bases are TGTGCCAGCAGTAAGGGGGGTCTGGAGACCCAGTACTTC.

Only a few counts were recorded for this clone. This chain links TRBV4-1 with TRBJ2-2; D may be TRBD1 (6 bases). The CDR3 is 18 amino acids. CDR1 is MGHRA and CDR2 is YSYEKL in the germline V gene. Trimming shortened V by 4 bases and J by 0 bases, and 18 bases separated the two germline ends. For the CDR3, the DNA is TGCGCCAGCAGCCGCCTACAGGGTCCCTTATCGAACACCGGGGAGCTGTTTTTT. Its protein is CASSRLQGPLSNTGELFF.

This clone has a handful of counts. V usage is TRBV7-9 and J usage is TRBJ1-4, with no clear D. The V gene lost 7 bases and the J gene lost 8 bases, with 17 bases spanning the gap. Germline CDR1 is SEHNR and CDR2 is FQNEAQ (reference sequence). The CDR3 is made up of 14 amino acids. This CDR3 reads CASTPAVGQEKLFF. The CDR3 nucleotides are TGTGCCAGCACCCCTGCCGTAGGTCAGGAAAAACTGTTTTTT.